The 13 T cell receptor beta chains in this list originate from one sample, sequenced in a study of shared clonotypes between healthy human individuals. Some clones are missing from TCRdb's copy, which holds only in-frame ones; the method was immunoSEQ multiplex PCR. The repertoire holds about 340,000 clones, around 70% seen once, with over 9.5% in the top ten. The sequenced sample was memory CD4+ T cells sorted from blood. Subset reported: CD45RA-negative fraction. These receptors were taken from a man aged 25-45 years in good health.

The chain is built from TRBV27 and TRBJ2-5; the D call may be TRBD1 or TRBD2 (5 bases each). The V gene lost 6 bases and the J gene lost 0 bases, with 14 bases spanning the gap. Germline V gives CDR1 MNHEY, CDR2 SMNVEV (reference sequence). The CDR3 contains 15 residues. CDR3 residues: CASSLKGTYQETQYF. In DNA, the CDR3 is TGTGCCAGCAGCCTAAAGGGGACGTACCAAGAGACCCAGTACTTC.

Written as DNA, the CDR3 is TGTGCCAGCTCACCAGTGAACACCGGGGAGCTGTTTTTT. It yields the protein CASSPVNTGELFF. The rearrangement joins TRBV18 to TRBJ2-2; D remains unclear. V dropped 2 bases and J dropped 1 base, with 2 bases sitting between them. From germline, CDR1 is KGHSH and CDR2 LQKENI. The length of the CDR3 is 13 residues.

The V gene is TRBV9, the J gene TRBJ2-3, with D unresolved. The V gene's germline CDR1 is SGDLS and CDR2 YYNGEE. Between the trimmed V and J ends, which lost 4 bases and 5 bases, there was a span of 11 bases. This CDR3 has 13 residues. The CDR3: CASSRQGLDTQYF. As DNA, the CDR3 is TGTGCCAGCAGCAGACAAGGATTAGATACGCAGTATTTT.

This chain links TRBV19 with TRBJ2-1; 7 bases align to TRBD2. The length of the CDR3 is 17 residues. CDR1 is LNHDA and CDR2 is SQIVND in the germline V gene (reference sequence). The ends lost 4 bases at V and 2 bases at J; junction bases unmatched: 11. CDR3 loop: CASSTSGLFYTYNEQFF. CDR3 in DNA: TGTGCCAGTAGTACTAGCGGACTATTCTATACCTACAATGAGCAGTTCTTC.

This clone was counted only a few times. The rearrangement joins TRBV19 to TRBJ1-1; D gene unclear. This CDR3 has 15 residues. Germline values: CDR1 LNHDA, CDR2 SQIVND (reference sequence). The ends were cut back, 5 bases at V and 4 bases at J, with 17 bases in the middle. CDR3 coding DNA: TGTGCCAGTAGTCCCAGTCGGGCGCTGGGCACTGAAGCTTTCTTT. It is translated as CASSPSRALGTEAFF.

CDR3 loop: CASSRQDWDEQYF. In DNA, the CDR3 is TGTGCCAGCAGCCGACAGGACTGGGACGAGCAGTACTTC. The chain has TRBV7-6 and TRBJ2-7; D possibly corresponds to TRBD1 (6 bases). CDR3 length equals 13 residues. Deletions cut 5 bases from V and 5 bases from J, with 13 bases between. Germline lookup yields CDR1 SGHVS and CDR2 FNYEAQ.

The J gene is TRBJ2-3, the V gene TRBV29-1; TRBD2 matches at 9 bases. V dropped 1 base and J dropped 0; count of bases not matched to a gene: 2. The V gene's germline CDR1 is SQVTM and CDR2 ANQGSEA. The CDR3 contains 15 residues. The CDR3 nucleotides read TGCAGCGTTGAAGCGACTAGCGGTAGCACAGATACGCAGTATTTT. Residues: CSVEATSGSTDTQYF.

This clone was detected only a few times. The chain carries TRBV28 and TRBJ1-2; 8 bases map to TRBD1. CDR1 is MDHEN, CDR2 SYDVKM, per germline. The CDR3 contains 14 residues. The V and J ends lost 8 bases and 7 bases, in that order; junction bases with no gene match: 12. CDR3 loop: CASASGTGVGGYTF. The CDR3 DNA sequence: TGTGCCAGCGCCTCCGGGACAGGCGTTGGTGGCTACACCTTC.

CDR3 nucleotides: TGTGCCACCAGCAGAGATCAGGGAGGGGTTGACGAGCAGTACTTC. It translates to CATSRDQGGVDEQYF. The chain uses TRBV15 and TRBJ2-7; TRBD2 matches 7 bases. Germline V gives CDR1 LNHNV, CDR2 YYDKDF (reference sequence). The CDR3 has 15 residues. With 0 bases clipped from V and 5 bases from J, the junction kept 7 bases outside the gene matches.

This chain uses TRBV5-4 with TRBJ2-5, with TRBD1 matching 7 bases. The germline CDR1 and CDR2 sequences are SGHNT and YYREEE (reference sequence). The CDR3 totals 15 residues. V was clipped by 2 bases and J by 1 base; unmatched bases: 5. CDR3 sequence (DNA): TGTGCCAGCAGCTTCGACACAGGGGCCCAAGAGACCCAGTACTTC. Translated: CASSFDTGAQETQYF.

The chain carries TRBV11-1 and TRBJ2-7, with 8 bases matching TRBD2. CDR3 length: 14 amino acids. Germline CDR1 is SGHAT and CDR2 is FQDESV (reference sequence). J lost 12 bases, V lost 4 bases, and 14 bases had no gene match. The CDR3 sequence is CASSSTKPGTRLYF. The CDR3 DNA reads TGTGCCAGCAGCTCAACAAAACCCGGGACTAGGTTGTACTTC.

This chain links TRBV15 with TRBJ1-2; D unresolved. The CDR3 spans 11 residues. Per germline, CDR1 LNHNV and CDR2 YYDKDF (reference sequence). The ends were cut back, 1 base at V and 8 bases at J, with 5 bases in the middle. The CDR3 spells CATSRGPGYTF. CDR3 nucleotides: TGTGCCACCAGCAGAGGTCCCGGCTACACCTTC.

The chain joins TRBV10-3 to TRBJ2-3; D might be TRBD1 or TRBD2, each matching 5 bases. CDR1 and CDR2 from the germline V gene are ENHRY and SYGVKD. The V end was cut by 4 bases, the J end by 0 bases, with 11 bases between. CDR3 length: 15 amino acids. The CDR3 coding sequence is TGTGCCATCAGTGGAGGGGCGGCTAGCACAGATACGCAGTATTTT. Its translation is CAISGGAASTDTQYF.